A selection of T cell receptor beta chains follows, all from one sample in a study of cytotoxic CD8 clonotypes in ibrutinib-treated CLL. The table came from immunoSEQ multiplex PCR; TCRdb's copy has only in-frame clones and leaves some out. In the table there are approximately 140,000 clones, approximately 90% of which are singletons. Specimen: PBMCs, collected after 12 months of ibrutinib treatment. These receptors were obtained from a human donor with chronic lymphocytic leukemia. Both conserved end residues are part of each CDR3. The D gene is left open where the match is weak. Part of the rows lack a size; the others show once, few, many or a class for expanded clones.

abundance: -
d_gene: -
j_gene: TRBJ2-3
v_gene: TRBV13
CDR3nt: TGTGCCAGCAGCTTGACTAGAAGCACAGATACGCAGTATTTT
CDR3aa: CASSLTRSTDTQYF

abundance: -
d_gene: TRBD1
j_gene: TRBJ2-7
v_gene: TRBV14
CDR3nt: TGTGCCAGCAGCCGGACAGGGGGCGGGTACGAGCAGTACTTC
CDR3aa: CASSRTGGGYEQYF

abundance: -
d_gene: -
j_gene: TRBJ1-5
v_gene: TRBV19
CDR3nt: TGTGCCAGTAGGCAAACCAAAAATCAGCCCCAGCATTTT
CDR3aa: CASRQTKNQPQHF

abundance: -
d_gene: TRBD2
j_gene: TRBJ2-1
v_gene: TRBV5-5
CDR3nt: TGTGCCAGCAGCTTGGCAGCGGGAGGTACCCCCTACAATGAGCAGTTCTTC
CDR3aa: CASSLAAGGTPYNEQFF

abundance: -
d_gene: -
j_gene: TRBJ1-1
v_gene: TRBV6-1
CDR3nt: TGTGCCAGCTCTGGGGATTACAGGAACACTGAAGCTTTCTTT
CDR3aa: CASSGDYRNTEAFF

abundance: -
d_gene: -
j_gene: TRBJ2-1
v_gene: TRBV9
CDR3nt: TGTGCCAGCAGCGTAGAGGGGTCCTCACCCTACAATGAGCAGTTCTTC
CDR3aa: CASSVEGSSPYNEQFF

abundance: once
d_gene: -
j_gene: TRBJ1-5
v_gene: TRBV28
CDR3nt: TGTGCCAGCAGTTTCTCATACTTGGACACGGGCAATCAGCCCCAGCATTTT
CDR3aa: CASSFSYLDTGNQPQHF

abundance: once
d_gene: -
j_gene: TRBJ2-7
v_gene: TRBV18
CDR3nt: TGTGCCAGCTCACCACAGGATCGAAGCTCCTACGAGCAGTACTTC
CDR3aa: CASSPQDRSSYEQYF

abundance: -
d_gene: TRBD1
j_gene: TRBJ2-7
v_gene: TRBV18
CDR3nt: TGTGCCAGCTCTCCCACCGGGACAGTGGTGAGCTCCTACGAGCAGTACTTC
CDR3aa: CASSPTGTVVSSYEQYF

abundance: -
d_gene: -
j_gene: TRBJ2-7
v_gene: TRBV7-9
CDR3nt: TGTGCCAGCAGCCCTGAGGCGGCGCACACCCGGGCCTACGAGCAGTACTTC
CDR3aa: CASSPEAAHTRAYEQYF

abundance: -
d_gene: TRBD2
j_gene: TRBJ2-7
v_gene: TRBV9
CDR3nt: TGTGCCAGCAGCGTTGGACTAGTAGGACCCTACGAGCAGTACTTC
CDR3aa: CASSVGLVGPYEQYF

abundance: -
d_gene: TRBD1
j_gene: TRBJ2-7
v_gene: TRBV11-3
CDR3nt: TGTGCCAGCAGCCTCGGGACAGGGACCTACGAGCAGTACTTC
CDR3aa: CASSLGTGTYEQYF

abundance: -
d_gene: -
j_gene: TRBJ2-3
v_gene: TRBV9
CDR3nt: TGTGCCAGCAGCGAGGGAAGCATCTCTACCGATACGCAGTATTTT
CDR3aa: CASSEGSISTDTQYF

abundance: many
d_gene: TRBD1
j_gene: TRBJ1-5
v_gene: TRBV9
CDR3nt: TGTGCCAGCAGCACAGCGGCAGGACAGGGGCAGCCCCAGCATTTT
CDR3aa: CASSTAAGQGQPQHF

abundance: -
d_gene: -
j_gene: TRBJ2-2
v_gene: TRBV4-3
CDR3nt: TGCGCCAGCAGCCAAGATCTCACCTCGAACACCGGGGAGCTGTTTTTT
CDR3aa: CASSQDLTSNTGELFF

abundance: once
d_gene: TRBD1
j_gene: TRBJ1-4
v_gene: TRBV30
CDR3nt: TGTGCCTGGAGCGGCCAAAAGACAGGGGTGGAAGAAAAACTGTTTTTT
CDR3aa: CAWSGQKTGVEEKLFF

abundance: -
d_gene: -
j_gene: TRBJ1-1
v_gene: TRBV13
CDR3nt: TGTGCCAGCAGCCCTCTTAGGCCGACTGAAGCTTTCTTT
CDR3aa: CASSPLRPTEAFF

abundance: -
d_gene: -
j_gene: TRBJ2-1
v_gene: TRBV7-2
CDR3nt: TGTGCCAGCAGCTTAGCAGAGGCCTCCTACAATGAGCAGTTCTTC
CDR3aa: CASSLAEASYNEQFF

abundance: -
d_gene: TRBD1
j_gene: TRBJ2-1
v_gene: TRBV29-1
CDR3nt: TGCAGTTATAACGTAGGACAGGGGGGTGAGCAGTTCTTC
CDR3aa: CSYNVGQGGEQFF

abundance: once
d_gene: -
j_gene: TRBJ2-7
v_gene: TRBV6-6
CDR3nt: TGTGCCAGCAGTTACTCGATAGCCAGTTTCTCCTACGAGCAGTACTTC
CDR3aa: CASSYSIASFSYEQYF

abundance: -
d_gene: TRBD2
j_gene: TRBJ2-1
v_gene: TRBV19
CDR3nt: TGTGCCAGTAGAGAGAAGCGGGAGGCCTACAATGAGCAGTTCTTC
CDR3aa: CASREKREAYNEQFF

abundance: -
d_gene: TRBD1
j_gene: TRBJ2-1
v_gene: TRBV6-5
CDR3nt: TGTGCCAGCGGAAGGGGGCAACCCTACAATGAGCAGTTCTTC
CDR3aa: CASGRGQPYNEQFF

abundance: -
d_gene: TRBD1
j_gene: TRBJ2-2
v_gene: TRBV25-1
CDR3nt: TGTGCCAGCTCTATTACCGGGACAGGGGGAAACACCGGGGAGCTGTTTTTT
CDR3aa: CASSITGTGGNTGELFF

abundance: -
d_gene: -
j_gene: TRBJ2-1
v_gene: TRBV7-3
CDR3nt: TGTGCCAGCAGCTTAAGGTCAGGTGATGTCTCCTACAATGAGCAGTTCTTC
CDR3aa: CASSLRSGDVSYNEQFF

abundance: -
d_gene: -
j_gene: TRBJ1-5
v_gene: TRBV28
CDR3nt: TGTGCCAGCAGGACATCAGATCAGCCCCAGCATTTT
CDR3aa: CASRTSDQPQHF

abundance: -
d_gene: -
j_gene: TRBJ1-1
v_gene: TRBV5-1
CDR3nt: TGCGCCAGCAGCTTGGGGGTGGGTGAAGCTTTCTTT
CDR3aa: CASSLGVGEAFF

abundance: -
d_gene: -
j_gene: TRBJ1-2
v_gene: TRBV11-2
CDR3nt: TGTGCCAGCAGCTTAGGGAGAGGGGGGAATAACTATGGCTACACCTTC
CDR3aa: CASSLGRGGNNYGYTF

abundance: -
d_gene: TRBD1
j_gene: TRBJ2-5
v_gene: TRBV28
CDR3nt: TGTGCCAGCAGTTTAAGTATAGACAGGGAAGAATGGACCCAGTACTTC
CDR3aa: CASSLSIDREEWTQYF

abundance: -
d_gene: -
j_gene: TRBJ1-2
v_gene: TRBV7-9
CDR3nt: TGTGCCAGCAGCTTGGGGAGCCCTAACTATGGCTACACCTTC
CDR3aa: CASSLGSPNYGYTF

abundance: -
d_gene: TRBD1
j_gene: TRBJ2-3
v_gene: TRBV10-3
CDR3nt: TGTGCCATCACGGGACAGGGCTTCACAGATACGCAGTATTTT
CDR3aa: CAITGQGFTDTQYF

abundance: -
d_gene: TRBD1
j_gene: TRBJ2-3
v_gene: TRBV9
CDR3nt: TGTGCCAGCAGCATACGGGACAGGGAGACAGATACGCAGTATTTT
CDR3aa: CASSIRDRETDTQYF

abundance: few
d_gene: TRBD1
j_gene: TRBJ2-7
v_gene: TRBV18
CDR3nt: TGTGCCAGCTCACCACCGACAGGGGTAATATACGAGCAGTACTTC
CDR3aa: CASSPPTGVIYEQYF

abundance: -
d_gene: -
j_gene: TRBJ2-1
v_gene: TRBV11-2
CDR3nt: TGTGCCAGCAGCTTAGATGGGGTTCCGCAGTTCTTC
CDR3aa: CASSLDGVPQFF

abundance: -
d_gene: -
j_gene: TRBJ1-1
v_gene: TRBV2
CDR3nt: TGTGCCAGCAGTGGTGTCACTGAAGCTTTCTTT
CDR3aa: CASSGVTEAFF

abundance: -
d_gene: TRBD2
j_gene: TRBJ2-7
v_gene: TRBV15
CDR3nt: TGTGCCACCAGCAGCCCGACTAGCGGGACGGGATACGAGCAGTACTTC
CDR3aa: CATSSPTSGTGYEQYF

abundance: -
d_gene: -
j_gene: TRBJ1-5
v_gene: TRBV5-1
CDR3nt: TGCGCCAGCAGCTTGGGACAGTCTAATCAGCCCCAGCATTTT
CDR3aa: CASSLGQSNQPQHF

abundance: -
d_gene: TRBD2
j_gene: TRBJ2-1
v_gene: TRBV9
CDR3nt: TGTGCCAGCAGCGTAGGTAGACTAGCGGGCAATGAGCAGTTCTTC
CDR3aa: CASSVGRLAGNEQFF

abundance: -
d_gene: -
j_gene: TRBJ1-1
v_gene: TRBV27
CDR3nt: TGTGCCAGCAGTTTGTCCAGTGGTGGAACTGAAGCTTTCTTT
CDR3aa: CASSLSSGGTEAFF

abundance: -
d_gene: -
j_gene: TRBJ1-2
v_gene: TRBV15
CDR3nt: TGTGCCACCAGCAGAGAATCAGGTGGCAGCTATGGCTACACCTTC
CDR3aa: CATSRESGGSYGYTF

abundance: -
d_gene: -
j_gene: TRBJ2-1
v_gene: TRBV5-5
CDR3nt: TGTGCCAGCAGCTTGGGGAAACTATTCGATGAGCAGTTCTTC
CDR3aa: CASSLGKLFDEQFF

abundance: -
d_gene: -
j_gene: TRBJ2-5
v_gene: TRBV7-3
CDR3nt: TGTGCCAGCAGCTTAACGACGTGGGAGACCCAGTACTTC
CDR3aa: CASSLTTWETQYF

abundance: -
d_gene: -
j_gene: TRBJ1-5
v_gene: TRBV7-9
CDR3nt: TGTGCCAGCAGCTTACCCGGGGGGCGGCCCCAGCATTTT
CDR3aa: CASSLPGGRPQHF

abundance: -
d_gene: -
j_gene: TRBJ1-1
v_gene: TRBV7-9
CDR3nt: TGTGCCAGCAGCTTAGCGCTAGTGGGCACTGAAGCTTTCTTT
CDR3aa: CASSLALVGTEAFF

abundance: -
d_gene: TRBD2
j_gene: TRBJ2-1
v_gene: TRBV7-9
CDR3nt: TGTGCCAGCAGCTTTGCGGGAGTAGGTTACAATGAGCAGTTCTTC
CDR3aa: CASSFAGVGYNEQFF

abundance: -
d_gene: -
j_gene: TRBJ1-1
v_gene: TRBV6-1
CDR3nt: TGTGCCAGCAGTGAAACGGGGGGCGATACTGAAGCTTTCTTT
CDR3aa: CASSETGGDTEAFF

abundance: -
d_gene: -
j_gene: TRBJ1-1
v_gene: TRBV10-3
CDR3nt: TGTGCCATCAGTGGGCAGTCGAACACTGAAGCTTTCTTT
CDR3aa: CAISGQSNTEAFF

abundance: -
d_gene: -
j_gene: TRBJ1-1
v_gene: TRBV9
CDR3nt: TGTGCCAGCAGCTTCTCGGACAGAACTGAAGCTTTCTTT
CDR3aa: CASSFSDRTEAFF

abundance: -
d_gene: TRBD1
j_gene: TRBJ2-5
v_gene: TRBV13
CDR3nt: TGTGCCAGCAGCCTGGACAGGGTTCGGGAGACCCAGTACTTC
CDR3aa: CASSLDRVRETQYF

abundance: -
d_gene: -
j_gene: TRBJ2-1
v_gene: TRBV11-3
CDR3nt: TGTGCCAGCAGCTTAGGAATAGCGGAGAACAATGAGCAGTTCTTC
CDR3aa: CASSLGIAENNEQFF

abundance: -
d_gene: TRBD2
j_gene: TRBJ2-3
v_gene: TRBV7-3
CDR3nt: TGTGCCAGCAGCCCCGGGACTAGCCCAGATACGCAGTATTTT
CDR3aa: CASSPGTSPDTQYF